The present TCR beta chain was sequenced within a study of blood T cell repertoires in COVID-19. On the study more broadly: The cDNA or gDNA used as material had been derived from T cells, B-cell-depleted T cells, or PBMCs.

Authors' data handling: Amplifying reference gene primers gave estimates of nucleated cell counts. Repertoires were generated with immunoSEQ multiplex PCR, while TCRdb's copy carries only in-frame clones and drops some. V and J calls plus clone size are reproduced from that table; the DNA served to infer D and trimming. This table has 39,000 or so clones, about 81% appearing once. The CDR3 spans 13 residues. The V gene lost 3 bases and the J gene lost 3 bases, with 9 bases spanning the gap. The germline V gene encodes CDR1 WSHSY and CDR2 SAAADI. The sequence came from a man in his forties with active or convalescent COVID-19. Sequenced sample: peripheral blood. The V gene is TRBV10-2, the J gene TRBJ2-7; D is perhaps TRBD2 (6 bases). CDR3 sequence: CASSDPGVYEQYF. Here the CDR3 DNA reads TGCGCCAGCAGTGACCCGGGGGTCTACGAGCAGTACTTC.